This record covers a single T cell receptor beta chain. Its cognate antigen is unknown. This entry belongs to a study of cytomegalovirus exposure and HLA in healthy donors. Produced via immunoSEQ multiplex PCR; TCRdb's table is partial and in-frame only. The sample holds over 120,000 clones, approximately 90% seen once. The CDR3 contains 14 residues. Deletions cut 2 bases from V and 1 base from J, with 8 bases between. Germline V lookup: CDR1 SEHNR, CDR2 FQNEAQ (reference sequence). Study conclusions and caveats: The study designated 150 to 200 TCR beta chains cytomegalovirus-associated. Reports described diagnosis of cytomegalovirus status by the classifier as highly specific and sensitive. The study found most TCR sequences rare, yet found some public TCRs in many donors. Subsequent analysis of the 120 or so validation repertoires found a tendency for first-cohort TCR clusters to co-occur.

The receptor was isolated from a woman in her thirties in good health and CMV-seropositive. This sequence joins TRBV7-9 and TRBJ1-1, with D unclear. Specimen: PBMCs. The CDR3 region is CASSLREGNTEAFF. In nucleotides, the CDR3 is TGTGCCAGCAGCTTACGTGAGGGGAACACTGAAGCTTTCTTT.